Following are 23 T cell receptor beta chains from one sample sequenced in a study of T-cell reconstitution after alpha-beta-depleted transplantation in children. The TCRbeta library was prepared with unique molecular identifiers. One entry per CDR3 protein, called by TCRdb with MiXCR from the PCR reads. The repertoire consists of roughly 500,000 distinct CDR3 sequences, with about 16% occurring once and the leading ten covering roughly 3.3%. The material was PBMCs from the stem cell graft donor, obtained from the stem cell graft. The receptor set was obtained from a human donor who donated a stem cell graft to a child with acute lymphoblastic leukemia.

This clonotype was seen only a few times. The gene calls are TRBV5-6 and TRBJ2-2; TRBD2 agrees at 12 bases. The germline V gene encodes CDR1 SGHDT and CDR2 YYEEEE. This CDR3 spans 21 amino acids. V was pared by 1 base and J by 0 bases, with 13 bases of the junction left unmatched. This CDR3 reads CASSLFASGRADTPNTGELFF. CDR3 DNA: TGTGCCAGCAGCTTGTTCGCTAGCGGGAGGGCCGATACCCCGAACACCGGGGAGCTGTTTTTT.

The table lists this clonotype with a few counts. The chain employs TRBV5-6 and TRBJ2-1; the match to TRBD2 covers 7 bases. V was pared by 1 base and J by 6 bases, with 10 bases of the junction left unmatched. This CDR3 is built from 16 residues. Per germline, CDR1 SGHDT and CDR2 YYEEEE. CDR3 sequence: CASSLYWGEGLNEQFF. Written as DNA, the CDR3 is TGTGCCAGCAGCTTGTATTGGGGGGAGGGCCTCAATGAGCAGTTCTTC. The variable domain in full, completed from reference TRBV5-6 and TRBJ2-1, reads DAGVTQSPTHLIKTRGQQVTLRCSPKSGHDTVSWYQQALGQGPQFIFQYYEEEERQRGNFPDRFSGHQFPNYSSELNVNALLLGDSALYLCASSLYWGEGLNEQFFGPGTRLTVL.

The CDR3 loop reads CASMTDRSIHF. CDR3 sequence (DNA): TGTGCCAGCATGACCGACAGGAGCATCCACTTT. The rearrangement uses TRBV6-5 and TRBJ1-6, with D possibly matching TRBD1 (6 bases). Trimming removed 7 bases from V and 17 bases from J, with 15 bases in between. Per germline, CDR1 MNHEY and CDR2 SVGAGI. This CDR3 contains 11 residues.

This clonotype was seen only a few times. The CDR3 spells CASSPMWASSYNEQFF. CDR3 DNA sequence: TGTGCCAGCAGCCCCATGTGGGCAAGCTCCTACAATGAGCAGTTCTTC. This rearrangement joins TRBV7-8 to TRBJ2-1; D is undetermined. The CDR3 loop spans 16 amino acids. Germline values: CDR1 SGHVS, CDR2 FQNEAQ. V was clipped by 5 bases and J by 0 bases, with 14 bases between them.

The sample holds many counts of this clonotype. The chain combines TRBV20-1 with TRBJ1-5, with D possibly being TRBD1 (6 bases). The V and J ends lost 0 bases and 2 bases respectively, with 11 bases between them. There are 15 residues in the CDR3. From germline, CDR1 is DFQATT and CDR2 SNEGSKA (reference sequence). The CDR3 protein is CSARDQKGGNQPQHF. In nucleotides, the CDR3 is TGCAGTGCTAGAGATCAGAAGGGGGGCAATCAGCCCCAGCATTTT.

This clonotype has more than one count but fewer than ten. Mismatch with germline at one junction end may stem from a read error. V and J are TRBV7-9 and TRBJ2-7; D ambiguous. This CDR3 is 12 amino acids long. Germline-derived CDR1 and CDR2 are SEHNR and FQNEAQ (reference sequence). The CDR3 reads CASRSASYEQYF. CDR3 coding DNA: TGTGCCAGCCGAAGCGCGTCCTATGAGCAGTACTTC.

The chain joins TRBV7-2 to TRBJ1-6, with a weak D call TRBD1 (5 bases). CDR1 SGHTA and CDR2 FQGNSA come from the germline V gene. The V gene lost 1 base and the J gene lost 5 bases, with 9 bases spanning the gap. This CDR3 contains 15 residues. CDR3 bases: TGTGCCAGCAGCTTAGGGGGGACCCATAATTCACCCCTCCACTTT. Amino acids: CASSLGGTHNSPLHF.

This clonotype was seen only a few times. The chain links TRBV18 to TRBJ2-6, with TRBD1 as a possible D gene (5 bases). V shed 3 bases and J shed 1 base, with 13 bases lying between them. The CDR3 consists of 17 residues. Looked up from germline, CDR1 is KGHSH and CDR2 is LQKENI. The CDR3 is CASSPTSPGSGANVLTF. The CDR3 nucleotides read TGTGCCAGCTCACCCACCTCCCCAGGGTCTGGGGCCAACGTCCTGACTTTC.

This chain uses TRBV7-9 with TRBJ2-2, with a possible D match to TRBD2 (5 bases). This CDR3 is 17 amino acids long. The germline V gene encodes CDR1 SEHNR and CDR2 FQNEAQ (reference sequence). V was trimmed by 6 bases and J by 3 bases, leaving 20 bases between them. The CDR3 bases are TGTGCCAGCAGACGCCGGAGAACAAACGGGGACACCGGGGAGCTGTTTTTT. It is translated as CASRRRRTNGDTGELFF.

The chain couples TRBV7-7 to TRBJ2-5; D assignment may be TRBD1 or TRBD2 (5 bases each). There are 16 residues in the CDR3. Trimming pared 4 bases from V and 0 bases from J, leaving 15 bases between. Germline CDR1 SSHAT, CDR2 FNYEAQ (reference sequence). Here the CDR3 reads CASSYRGWGYQETQYF. CDR3 bases: TGTGCCAGCAGCTACCGGGGATGGGGGTACCAAGAGACCCAGTACTTC. Full variable domain (remainder filled in from reference TRBV7-7 and TRBJ2-5): GAGVSQSPRYKVTKRGQDVTLRCDPISSHATLYWYQQALGQGPEFLTYFNYEAQPDKSGLPSDRFSAERPEGSISTLTIQRTEQRDSAMYRCASSYRGWGYQETQYFGPGTRLLVL.

Only a few counts were recorded for this clonotype. The J gene is TRBJ1-6, the V gene TRBV3-1, with TRBD1 matching 7 bases. The J segment lost 9 bases and the V segment lost 4 bases, leaving 12 bases of the junction unmatched. The CDR3 extends over 16 amino acids. The V gene's germline CDR1 is LGHDT and CDR2 YNNKEL (reference sequence). This CDR3 reads CASSRGFDAGGSPLHF. The CDR3 DNA reads TGTGCCAGCAGCCGCGGCTTCGACGCAGGGGGTTCACCCCTCCACTTT.

V and J are TRBV12-5 and TRBJ2-3, with 13 bases that match TRBD2. J lost 2 bases, V lost 4 bases, and 3 bases had no gene match. The CDR3 covers 16 residues. Looked up from germline, CDR1 is LGHNT and CDR2 is FRNRAP. This chain's CDR3 is CASGWGLAGTTDTQYF. CDR3 DNA sequence: TGTGCTAGTGGTTGGGGACTAGCGGGAACCACAGATACGCAGTATTTT.

The rearrangement links TRBV5-1 to TRBJ2-7; the match to TRBD2 covers 13 bases. Germline CDR1 reads SGHRS; CDR2 reads YFSETQ. Unmatched junction bases numbered 10, after V lost 4 bases and J lost 0 bases. The CDR3 covers 18 residues. CDR3 coding DNA: TGCGCCAGCAGCACCTTGGGACTAGCGGGGTCCTTCTCCTACGAGCAGTACTTC. The encoded protein is CASSTLGLAGSFSYEQYF.

This clonotype came up a few times. The V gene is TRBV5-4, the J gene TRBJ2-1; 7 nucleotides agree with TRBD2. The V segment lost 4 bases and the J segment 0 bases; nucleotides outside the gene matches: 7. Germline V CDR1 and CDR2: SGHNT, YYREEE (reference sequence). The CDR3 is 16 residues long. This chain's CDR3 is CASSKGGPSSYNEQFF. In DNA, the CDR3 is TGTGCCAGCAGCAAGGGAGGGCCGAGCTCCTACAATGAGCAGTTCTTC.

The gene calls are TRBV12-3 or TRBV12-4 and TRBJ2-1; 12 bases align to TRBD2. The CDR3 has 15 amino acids. V shed 5 bases and J 6 bases; nucleotides not matched to a gene: 5. The CDR3 region is CASSQPSGRANEQFF. CDR3 coding DNA: TGTGCCAGCAGTCAACCTAGCGGGAGGGCCAATGAGCAGTTCTTC.

This clonotype has more than one count but fewer than ten. Here the CDR3 DNA reads TGTGCCAGCAGCCGACTAGCGGAGAGGTACAATGAGCAGTTCTTC. Its translation: CASSRLAERYNEQFF. J is TRBJ2-1 and V is TRBV7-9; 9 positions agree with TRBD2. Germline CDR1 is SEHNR and CDR2 is FQNEAQ (reference sequence). CDR3 length equals 15 residues. The trim removed 5 bases at V and 4 bases at J, leaving 6 bases unmatched.

The rearrangement uses TRBV23-1 and TRBJ2-3; the D gene could be TRBD1 or TRBD2 (5 bases each). TRBV23-1 is given ORF status, its function remaining uncertain. V dropped 0 bases and J dropped 4 bases, with 14 bases sitting between them. The CDR3 totals 16 residues. The CDR3, as DNA: TGCGCCAGCAGTCAATCATTGGAGGCAGGGCCAGATACGCAGTATTTT. Residues: CASSQSLEAGPDTQYF.

This clonotype showed up just a few times. The chain uses TRBV19 and TRBJ2-6; perhaps TRBD1 as D (5 bases). The CDR3 runs to 18 residues. Germline V gene sequence: CDR1 LNHDA, CDR2 SQIVND (reference sequence). V was trimmed by 5 bases and J by 0 bases, leaving 17 bases between them. The CDR3 bases are TGTGCCAGTAGTTCGACAGTTTGGAGTGCCTCTGGGGCCAACGTCCTGACTTTC. It yields the protein CASSSTVWSASGANVLTF. Based on the CDR3 plus reference TRBV19 and TRBJ2-6, the full variable domain is DGGITQSPKYLFRKEGQNVTLSCEQNLNHDAMYWYRQDPGQGLRLIYYSQIVNDFQKGDIAEGYSVSREKKESFPLTVTSAQKNPTAFYLCASSSTVWSASGANVLTFGAGSRLTVL.

In its sample, this clonotype was seen a few times. This CDR3 reads CASSRKGTAAYEQYF. The CDR3 DNA reads as TGTGCCAGCAGCCGAAAAGGGACAGCCGCCTACGAGCAGTACTTC. The V and J genes are TRBV13 and TRBJ2-7; 7 bases fit TRBD1. Germline V gives CDR1 PRHDT, CDR2 FYEKMQ (reference sequence). The CDR3 is 15 residues long. With 5 bases clipped from V and 2 bases from J, the junction kept 9 bases outside the gene matches.

In the case of this clonotype: Mismatch with germline at one junction end may stem from a read error. In nucleotides, the CDR3 is TGTGCCAGCAGCACCCGACTAGTCTCGACCCTACAGGTCTTC. Amino acids: CASSTRLVSTLQVF. This sequence joins TRBV9 and TRBJ2-1, with D maybe TRBD2 (6 bases). The CDR3 has 14 residues. CDR1 SGDLS and CDR2 YYNGEE come from the germline V gene. Based on the CDR3 plus reference TRBV9 and TRBJ2-1, the full variable domain is DSGVTQTPKHLITATGQRVTLRCSPRSGDLSVYWYQQSLDQGLQFLIQYYNGEERAKGNILERFSAQQFPDLHSELNLSSLELGDSALYFCASSTRLVSTLQVFGPGTRLTVL.

This clonotype was counted between two and nine times. The J gene is TRBJ2-7, the V gene TRBV10-3, with a tentative D call TRBD1 (5 bases). This CDR3 has 14 amino acids. V gave up 6 bases and J gave up 4 bases, with 16 bases separating them. Germline V gives CDR1 ENHRY, CDR2 SYGVKD. This CDR3 reads CAISGSDTVYEQYF. For the CDR3, the DNA is TGTGCCATCAGCGGATCGGACACTGTTTACGAGCAGTACTTC.

This clonotype was seen a few times. The chain uses TRBV7-7 and TRBJ2-3; 9 bases fit TRBD1. V was clipped by 5 bases and J by 3 bases; unmatched bases: 9. Germline V lookup: CDR1 SSHAT, CDR2 FNYEAQ (reference sequence). The CDR3 is 16 residues long. This CDR3 reads CASSPGTGTGTDTQYF. Here the CDR3 DNA reads TGTGCCAGCAGCCCGGGGACCGGGACAGGGACAGATACGCAGTATTTT.

This clonotype was observed many times. The CDR3 loop reads CASSLSKNTEAFF. CDR3 nucleotides: TGTGCCAGCAGTTTGTCAAAGAACACTGAAGCTTTCTTT. This chain connects TRBV27 to TRBJ1-1; D is ambiguous. The germline V gene has CDR1 MNHEY and CDR2 SMNVEV (reference sequence). The germline V and J ends were trimmed by 3 bases and 1 base, with 6 bases remaining between them. The CDR3 is made up of 13 amino acids.